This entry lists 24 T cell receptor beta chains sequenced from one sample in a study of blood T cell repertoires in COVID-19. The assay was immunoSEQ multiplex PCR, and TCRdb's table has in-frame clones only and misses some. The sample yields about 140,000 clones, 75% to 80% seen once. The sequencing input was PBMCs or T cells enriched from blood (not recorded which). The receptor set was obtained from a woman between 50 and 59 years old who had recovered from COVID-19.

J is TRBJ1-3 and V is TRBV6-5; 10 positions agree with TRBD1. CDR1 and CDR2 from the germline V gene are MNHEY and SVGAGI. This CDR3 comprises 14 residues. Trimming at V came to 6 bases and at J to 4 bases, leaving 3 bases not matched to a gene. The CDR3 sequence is CASRDRGNGNTIYF. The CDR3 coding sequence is TGTGCCAGCAGGGACAGGGGGAACGGAAACACCATATATTTT.

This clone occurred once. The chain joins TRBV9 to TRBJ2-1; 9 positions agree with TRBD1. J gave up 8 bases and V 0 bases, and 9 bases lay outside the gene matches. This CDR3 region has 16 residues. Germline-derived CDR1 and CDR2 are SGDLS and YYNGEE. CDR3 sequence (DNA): TGTGCCAGCAGCGTAGGGCCCGGGACAGGGAGAGATGAGCAGTTCTTC. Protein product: CASSVGPGTGRDEQFF.

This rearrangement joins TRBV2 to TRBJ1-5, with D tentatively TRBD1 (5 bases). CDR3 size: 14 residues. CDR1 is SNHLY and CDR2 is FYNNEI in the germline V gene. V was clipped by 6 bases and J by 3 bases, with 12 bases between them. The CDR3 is CASRLDRNNQPQHF. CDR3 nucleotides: TGTGCCAGCAGGCTCGACAGAAACAATCAGCCCCAGCATTTT.

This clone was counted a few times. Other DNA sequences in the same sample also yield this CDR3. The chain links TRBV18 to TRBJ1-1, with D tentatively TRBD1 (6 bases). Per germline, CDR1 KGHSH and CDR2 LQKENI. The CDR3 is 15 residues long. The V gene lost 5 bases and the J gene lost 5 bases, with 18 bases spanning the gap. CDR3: CASSSEGGARTEAFF. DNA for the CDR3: TGTGCCAGCTCATCAGAGGGGGGGGCCCGGACTGAAGCTTTCTTT.

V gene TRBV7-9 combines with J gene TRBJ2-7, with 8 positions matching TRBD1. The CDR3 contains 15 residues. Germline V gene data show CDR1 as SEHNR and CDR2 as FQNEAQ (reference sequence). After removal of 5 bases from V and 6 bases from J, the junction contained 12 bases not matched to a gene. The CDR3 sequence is CASSLLTAGGIEQYF. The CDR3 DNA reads TGTGCCAGCAGCCTACTGACAGCAGGGGGCATCGAGCAGTACTTC.

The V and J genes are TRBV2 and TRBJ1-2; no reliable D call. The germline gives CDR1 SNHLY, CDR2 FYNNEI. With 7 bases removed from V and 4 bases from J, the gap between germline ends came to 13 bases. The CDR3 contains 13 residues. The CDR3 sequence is CASTPSRGYGYTF. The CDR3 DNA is TGTGCCAGCACCCCTAGTCGTGGCTATGGCTACACCTTC.

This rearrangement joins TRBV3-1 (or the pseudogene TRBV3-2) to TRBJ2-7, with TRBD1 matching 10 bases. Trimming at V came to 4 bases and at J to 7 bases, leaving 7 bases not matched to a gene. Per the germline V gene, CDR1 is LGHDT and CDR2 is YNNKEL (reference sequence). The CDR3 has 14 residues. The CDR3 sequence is CASSLGTGVGEQYF. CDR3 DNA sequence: TGTGCCAGCAGCCTGGGGACAGGGGTGGGTGAGCAGTACTTC.

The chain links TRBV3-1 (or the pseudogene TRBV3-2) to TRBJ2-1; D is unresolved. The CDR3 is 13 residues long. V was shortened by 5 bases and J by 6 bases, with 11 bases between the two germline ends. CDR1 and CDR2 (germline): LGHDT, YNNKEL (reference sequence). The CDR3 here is CASSLRSSNEQFF. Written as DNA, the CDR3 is TGTGCCAGCAGCTTGCGAAGTTCCAATGAGCAGTTCTTC.

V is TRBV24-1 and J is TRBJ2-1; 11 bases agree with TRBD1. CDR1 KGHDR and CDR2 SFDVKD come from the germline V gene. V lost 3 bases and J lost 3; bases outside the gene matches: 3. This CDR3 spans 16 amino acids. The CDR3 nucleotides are TGTGCCACCAGTGATCGGACAGGGGGCATCTACAATGAGCAGTTCTTC. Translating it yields CATSDRTGGIYNEQFF.

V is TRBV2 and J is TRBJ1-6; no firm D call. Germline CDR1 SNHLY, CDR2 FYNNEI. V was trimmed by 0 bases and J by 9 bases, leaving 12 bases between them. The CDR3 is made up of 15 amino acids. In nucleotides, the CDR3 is TGTGCCAGCAGTGAAGCGGGCCCGCCAGGTTCACCCCTCCACTTT. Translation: CASSEAGPPGSPLHF.

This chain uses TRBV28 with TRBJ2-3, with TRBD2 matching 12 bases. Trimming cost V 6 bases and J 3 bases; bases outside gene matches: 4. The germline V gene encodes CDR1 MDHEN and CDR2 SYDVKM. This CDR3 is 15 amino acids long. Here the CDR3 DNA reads TGTGCCAGCAGCCGAGGACTAGCGGGAACAGATACGCAGTATTTT. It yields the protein CASSRGLAGTDTQYF.

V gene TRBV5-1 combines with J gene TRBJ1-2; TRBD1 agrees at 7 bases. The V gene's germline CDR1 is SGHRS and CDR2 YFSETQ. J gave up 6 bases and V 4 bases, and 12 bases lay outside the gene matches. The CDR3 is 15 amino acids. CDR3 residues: CASSRARGAGDGYTF. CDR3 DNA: TGCGCCAGCAGCCGAGCCAGGGGGGCTGGTGATGGCTACACCTTC. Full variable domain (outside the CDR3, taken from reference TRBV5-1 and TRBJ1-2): KAGVTQTPRYLIKTRGQQVTLSCSPISGHRSVSWYQQTPGQGLQFLFEYFSETQRNKGNFPGRFSGRQFSNSRSEMNVSTLELGDSALYLCASSRARGAGDGYTFGSGTRLTVV.

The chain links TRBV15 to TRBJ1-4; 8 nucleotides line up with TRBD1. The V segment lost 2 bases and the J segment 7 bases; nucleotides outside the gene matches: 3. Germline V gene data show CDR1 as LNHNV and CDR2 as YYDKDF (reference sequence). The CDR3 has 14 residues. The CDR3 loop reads CATSRQGAGEKLFF. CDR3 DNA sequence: TGTGCCACCAGCAGACAGGGGGCGGGTGAAAAACTGTTTTTT. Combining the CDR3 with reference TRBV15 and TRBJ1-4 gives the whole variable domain DAMVIQNPRYQVTQFGKPVTLSCSQTLNHNVMYWYQQKSSQAPKLLFHYYDKDFNNEADTPDNFQSRRPNTSFCFLDIRSPGLGDTAMYLCATSRQGAGEKLFFGSGTQLSVL.

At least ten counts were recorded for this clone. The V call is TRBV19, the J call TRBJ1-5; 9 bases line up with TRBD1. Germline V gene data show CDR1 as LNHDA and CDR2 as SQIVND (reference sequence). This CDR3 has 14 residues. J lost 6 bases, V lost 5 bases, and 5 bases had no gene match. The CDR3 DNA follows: TGTGCCAGTAGTGGCGGGACAGGGAGTCAGCCCCAGCATTTT. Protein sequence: CASSGGTGSQPQHF.

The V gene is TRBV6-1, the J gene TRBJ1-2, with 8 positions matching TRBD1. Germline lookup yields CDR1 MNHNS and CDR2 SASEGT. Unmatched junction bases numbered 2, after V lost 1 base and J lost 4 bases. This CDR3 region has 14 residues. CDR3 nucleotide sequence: TGTGCCAGCAGTGAAGGGACAGGGACCTATGGCTACACCTTC. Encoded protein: CASSEGTGTYGYTF.

The CDR3: CAWTHRTLAKNIQYF. The DNA for the CDR3 is TGTGCCTGGACCCACAGGACGCTAGCCAAAAACATTCAGTACTTC. The chain combines TRBV30 with TRBJ2-4; TRBD1 is a possible D gene (5 bases). In germline, CDR1 is GTSNPN, CDR2 SVGIG (reference sequence). Between the trimmed V and J ends, which lost 4 bases and 0 bases, there was a span of 13 bases. The CDR3 has 15 residues.

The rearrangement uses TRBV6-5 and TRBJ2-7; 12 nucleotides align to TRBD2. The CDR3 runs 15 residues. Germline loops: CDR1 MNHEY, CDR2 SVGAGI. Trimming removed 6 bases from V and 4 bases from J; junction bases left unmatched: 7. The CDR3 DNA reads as TGTGCCAGCAGGAGACTAGCGGGAGTAAGATACGAGCAGTACTTC. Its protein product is CASRRLAGVRYEQYF.

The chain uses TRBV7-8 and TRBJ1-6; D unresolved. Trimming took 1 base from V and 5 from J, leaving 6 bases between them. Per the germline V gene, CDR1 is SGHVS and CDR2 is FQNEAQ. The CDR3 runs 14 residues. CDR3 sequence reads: CASSLGRNNSPLHF. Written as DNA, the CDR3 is TGTGCCAGCAGCTTAGGGCGGAATAATTCACCCCTCCACTTT. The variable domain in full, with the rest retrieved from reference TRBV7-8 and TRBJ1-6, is GAGVSQSPRYKVAKRGQDVALRCDPISGHVSLFWYQQALGQGPEFLTYFQNEAQLDKSGLPSDRFFAERPEGSVSTLKIQRTQQEDSAVYLCASSLGRNNSPLHFGNGTRLTVT.

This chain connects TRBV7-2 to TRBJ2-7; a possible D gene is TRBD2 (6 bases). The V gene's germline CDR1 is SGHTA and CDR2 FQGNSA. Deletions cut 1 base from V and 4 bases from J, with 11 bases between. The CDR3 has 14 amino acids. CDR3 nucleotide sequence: TGTGCCAGCAGCTTAGGTCCTAGCGTTTACGAGCAGTACTTC. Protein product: CASSLGPSVYEQYF.

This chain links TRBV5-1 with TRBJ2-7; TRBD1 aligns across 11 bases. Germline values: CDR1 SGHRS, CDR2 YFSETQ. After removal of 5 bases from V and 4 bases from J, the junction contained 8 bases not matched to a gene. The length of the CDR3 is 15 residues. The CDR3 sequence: CASSLRTGGIYEQYF. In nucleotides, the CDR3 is TGCGCCAGCAGTTTGAGGACAGGGGGCATATACGAGCAGTACTTC. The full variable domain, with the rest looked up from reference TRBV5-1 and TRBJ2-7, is KAGVTQTPRYLIKTRGQQVTLSCSPISGHRSVSWYQQTPGQGLQFLFEYFSETQRNKGNFPGRFSGRQFSNSRSEMNVSTLELGDSALYLCASSLRTGGIYEQYFGPGTRLTVT.

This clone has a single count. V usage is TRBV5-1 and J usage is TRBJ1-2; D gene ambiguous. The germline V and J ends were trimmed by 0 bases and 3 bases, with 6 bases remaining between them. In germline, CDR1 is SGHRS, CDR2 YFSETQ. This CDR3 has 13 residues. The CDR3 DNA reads TGCGCCAGCAGCTTGGGGGCAGACTATGGCTACACCTTC. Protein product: CASSLGADYGYTF.

The CDR3 DNA reads as TGTGCCTCGCGGGGCCTTCAAGAGACCCAGTACTTC. Its translation: CASRGLQETQYF. The chain employs TRBV30 and TRBJ2-5; D is perhaps TRBD2 (6 bases). Between the trimmed V and J ends, which lost 7 bases and 2 bases, there was a span of 11 bases. The V gene's germline CDR1 is GTSNPN and CDR2 SVGIG (reference sequence). The CDR3 contains 12 residues.

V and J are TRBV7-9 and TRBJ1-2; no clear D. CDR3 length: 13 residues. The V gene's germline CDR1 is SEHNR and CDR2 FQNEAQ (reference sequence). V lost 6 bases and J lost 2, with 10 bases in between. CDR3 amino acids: CASRGGRNYGYTF. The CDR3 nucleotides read TGTGCCAGCAGGGGAGGTAGGAACTATGGCTACACCTTC.

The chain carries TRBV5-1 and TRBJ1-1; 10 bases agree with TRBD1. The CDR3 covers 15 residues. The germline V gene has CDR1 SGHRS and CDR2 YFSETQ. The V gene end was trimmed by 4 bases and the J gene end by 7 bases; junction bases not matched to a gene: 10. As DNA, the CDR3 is TGCGCCAGCAGCCTGTCCGACAGGGGGCTGAATGAAGCTTTCTTT. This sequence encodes CASSLSDRGLNEAFF.